The 21 T cell receptor beta chains in this list originate from one sample, sequenced in a study of early T cells in non-severe SARS-CoV-2 infection. TCRdb ran MiXCR on the 5' RACE reads and lists one entry per CDR3 protein. In the table there are about 61,000 distinct CDR3 sequences, 10% to 11% of which are singletons. Sequencing was performed on whole blood. The receptor set was obtained from an adult who was a healthcare worker with PCR-confirmed SARS-CoV-2 infection or an uninfected control (not recorded which).

This clonotype was observed at least ten times. The rearrangement links TRBV7-8 to TRBJ2-6; a weak D match, TRBD1 (5 bases). Trimming took 3 bases from V and 1 from J, leaving 22 bases between them. Per germline, CDR1 SGHVS and CDR2 FQNEAQ. The CDR3 sequence is 20 residues long. The CDR3 spells CASSFPSRHRFFSGANVLTF. The DNA for the CDR3 is TGTGCCAGCAGCTTCCCCAGCCGGCACAGGTTTTTTTCTGGGGCCAACGTCCTGACTTTC.

This sequence joins TRBV11-2 and TRBJ2-1; 13 nucleotides line up with TRBD2. Germline V gene lookup returns CDR1 SGHAT and CDR2 FQNNGV. This CDR3 comprises 16 residues. Germline trimming cut 5 bases from V and 5 bases from J; bases unmatched to any gene: 6. The CDR3 region is CASSRRTSGGNNEQFF. The CDR3 nucleotides are TGTGCCAGCAGCCGAAGGACTAGCGGGGGTAACAATGAGCAGTTCTTC.

This clonotype was detected only a few times. The chain employs TRBV5-1 and TRBJ1-5; D remains unclear. Germline loops: CDR1 SGHRS, CDR2 YFSETQ. V lost 1 base, J lost 5 bases, and 7 bases lay in between. This CDR3 spans 13 amino acids. CDR3 residues: CASSLTSDQPQHF. The CDR3 DNA reads TGCGCCAGCAGCTTGACATCCGATCAGCCCCAGCATTTT.

V is TRBV5-5 and J is TRBJ2-3; D is perhaps TRBD2 (5 bases). CDR1 and CDR2 (germline): SGHKS, YYEKEE (reference sequence). The CDR3 loop spans 13 amino acids. Trimming removed 3 bases from V and 9 bases from J, with 14 bases in between. Here the CDR3 DNA reads TGTGCCAGCAGCTCTATTAGCGATACCACGCAGTATTTT. Protein product: CASSSISDTTQYF.

The chain joins TRBV2 to TRBJ2-1, with 10 bases aligning to TRBD2. There are 20 residues in the CDR3. J was trimmed by 7 bases and V by 0 bases; bases with no gene match: 18. The germline V gene encodes CDR1 SNHLY and CDR2 FYNNEI. CDR3 region: CASSEAQGLAATPQRNEQFF. The CDR3 bases are TGTGCCAGCAGTGAAGCCCAAGGACTAGCGGCCACCCCGCAGAGGAATGAGCAGTTCTTC.

The table lists this clonotype with many counts. The chain is built from TRBV2 and TRBJ2-1, with TRBD2 identical over 11 bases. The CDR3 totals 16 residues. The germline V gene encodes CDR1 SNHLY and CDR2 FYNNEI. With 6 bases clipped from V and 3 bases from J, the junction kept 7 bases outside the gene matches. CDR3 sequence reads: CASRDLLAGVYNEQFF. CDR3 sequence (DNA): TGTGCCAGCAGGGACCTACTAGCGGGGGTCTACAATGAGCAGTTCTTC.

The rearrangement joins TRBV5-1 to TRBJ2-1, with D hard to call. Deletions cut 6 bases from V and 6 bases from J, with 16 bases between. The CDR3 has 14 amino acids. The germline V gene has CDR1 SGHRS and CDR2 YFSETQ. The CDR3 reads CASTNQLLGNEQFF. As DNA, the CDR3 is TGCGCCAGCACCAACCAGCTTTTAGGCAATGAGCAGTTCTTC. The variable domain in full, completed from reference TRBV5-1 and TRBJ2-1, reads KAGVTQTPRYLIKTRGQQVTLSCSPISGHRSVSWYQQTPGQGLQFLFEYFSETQRNKGNFPGRFSGRQFSNSRSEMNVSTLELGDSALYLCASTNQLLGNEQFFGPGTRLTVL.

In this sample, this clonotype turned up many times. The chain links TRBV11-2 to TRBJ2-3; no definite D call. The V end was cut by 3 bases, the J end by 4 bases, with 5 bases between. The germline V gene encodes CDR1 SGHAT and CDR2 FQNNGV. The CDR3 contains 12 residues. CDR3 sequence reads: CASSFLSDTQYF. The CDR3 bases are TGTGCCAGCAGCTTTCTATCAGATACGCAGTATTTT.

This clonotype was found many times. This chain uses TRBV29-1 with TRBJ1-2; tentative D call: TRBD1 (5 bases). The CDR3 is 11 amino acids. Looked up from germline, CDR1 is SQVTM and CDR2 is ANQGSEA. Trimming removed 6 bases at V and 6 bases at J, with 11 bases between. The CDR3 nucleotides are TGCAGCGTAATACAGGCAAATGGCTACACCTTC. Amino acids: CSVIQANGYTF. Using reference TRBV29-1 and TRBJ1-2 for the parts outside the CDR3, the full variable domain is SAVISQKPSRDICQRGTSLTIQCQVDSQVTMMFWYRQQPGQSLTLIATANQGSEATYESGFVIDKFPISRPNLTFSTLTVSNMSPEDSSIYLCSVIQANGYTFGSGTRLTVV.

This clonotype was observed a few times. The rearrangement links TRBV29-1 to TRBJ1-1; 8 bases align to TRBD1. V shed 5 bases and J 8 bases; nucleotides not matched to a gene: 10. Germline CDR1 reads SQVTM; CDR2 reads ANQGSEA. The CDR3 has 13 residues. DNA for the CDR3: TGCAGCGTTCGGAATCCAGGGGGCATCGAAGCTTTCTTT. This sequence encodes CSVRNPGGIEAFF.

This clonotype was seen many times. The V call is TRBV20-1, the J call TRBJ1-2; no firm D call. The germline V and J ends were trimmed by 0 bases and 12 bases, with 14 bases remaining between them. The CDR3 is 12 amino acids. Germline CDR1 and CDR2: DFQATT and SNEGSKA (reference sequence). This chain's CDR3 is CSARDGRPGDTF. DNA of the CDR3: TGCAGTGCTAGAGATGGCCGGCCAGGAGACACCTTC.

This clonotype was seen at least ten times. The gene calls are TRBV11-2 and TRBJ2-3, with 9 bases matching TRBD2. Germline trimming cut 2 bases from V and 3 bases from J; bases unmatched to any gene: 18. CDR1 is SGHAT and CDR2 is FQNNGV in the germline V gene. The CDR3 consists of 20 residues. The CDR3 is CASSLSELKVGLAGTDTQYF. DNA of the CDR3: TGTGCCAGCAGCTTATCGGAACTGAAGGTGGGGCTAGCGGGGACAGATACGCAGTATTTT.

This clonotype was observed at least ten times. The CDR3 bases are TGTGCCAGCAGCTTAAGGGGGTTTGTCGGTGAAGCTTTCTTT. Residues: CASSLRGFVGEAFF. The chain recombines TRBV7-2 with TRBJ1-1; D is possibly TRBD1 (6 bases). The V gene lost 2 bases and the J gene lost 7 bases, with 14 bases spanning the gap. CDR1 and CDR2 from the germline V gene are SGHTA and FQGNSA. The CDR3 is made up of 14 amino acids.

This chain joins TRBV27 and TRBJ1-3; the D is unclear. Germline values: CDR1 MNHEY, CDR2 SMNVEV (reference sequence). Trimming left V 0 bases short and J 0 bases short, with 9 bases between. There are 16 residues in the CDR3. CDR3 sequence (DNA): TGTGCCAGCAGTTTATCGAGCGGATTCTCTGGAAACACCATATATTTT. It encodes CASSLSSGFSGNTIYF.

Only a few counts were recorded for this clonotype. The chain is built from TRBV6-5 and TRBJ1-2; weak D call: TRBD1 (6 bases). Germline CDR1 and CDR2: MNHEY and SVGAGI. V lost 0 bases to trimming and J lost 7 bases, with 12 bases between them. CDR3 size: 14 residues. The chain's CDR3 is CASSYSSGASGYTF. In DNA form, the CDR3 reads TGTGCCAGCAGTTACTCGTCGGGGGCTAGTGGCTACACCTTC.

The table lists this clonotype with many counts. The chain uses TRBV7-2 and TRBJ1-1; D might be TRBD1 (5 bases). Trimming removed 4 bases at V and 0 bases at J, with 12 bases between. CDR1 and CDR2 from the germline V gene are SGHTA and FQGNSA. The CDR3 covers 15 residues. The CDR3 sequence is CASSSRTPLNTEAFF. In DNA form, the CDR3 reads TGTGCCAGCAGCTCCCGGACACCCTTGAACACTGAAGCTTTCTTT. Full variable domain (rest looked up from reference TRBV7-2 and TRBJ1-1): GAGVSQSPSNKVTEKGKDVELRCDPISGHTALYWYRQSLGQGLEFLIYFQGNSAPDKSGLPSDRFSAERTGGSVSTLTIQRTQQEDSAVYLCASSSRTPLNTEAFFGQGTRLTVV.

This clonotype was picked up many times. CDR3 coding DNA: TGTGCCAGCAGCTTGAGCGGAACCTACAATGAGCAGTTCTTC. Amino acids: CASSLSGTYNEQFF. This chain links TRBV7-9 with TRBJ2-1; weak D call: TRBD2 (5 bases). V gave up 3 bases and J gave up 2 bases, with 8 bases separating them. The CDR3 covers 14 residues. Looked up from germline, CDR1 is SEHNR and CDR2 is FQNEAQ (reference sequence).

This clonotype was counted many times. This sequence joins TRBV6-6 and TRBJ1-4; the match to TRBD1 covers 10 bases. V lost 6 bases and J lost 9; bases outside the gene matches: 7. In germline, CDR1 is MNHNY, CDR2 SVGAGI (reference sequence). CDR3 length: 14 residues. The DNA of the CDR3 is TGTGCCAGCAGCCGGGACAGGGGTGGCCAAAAACTGTTTTTT. Protein: CASSRDRGGQKLFF.

The sample holds a few counts of this clonotype. The gene calls are TRBV11-3 and TRBJ2-1; D is ambiguous. Trimming shortened V by 5 bases and J by 10 bases, and 9 bases separated the two germline ends. The CDR3 contains 11 residues. CDR1 is SGHNT and CDR2 is YENEEA in the germline V gene. CDR3 DNA sequence: TGTGCCAGCAGCCTGTCGCAGGAGCAGTTCTTC. It specifies CASSLSQEQFF. The whole variable domain, remainder taken from reference TRBV11-3 and TRBJ2-1, is EAGVVQSPRYKIIEKKQPVAFWCNPISGHNTLYWYLQNLGQGPELLIRYENEEAVDDSQLPKDRFSAERLKGVDSTLKIQPAELGDSAVYLCASSLSQEQFFGPGTRLTVL.

At least ten counts were recorded for this clonotype. The chain links TRBV20-1 to TRBJ2-7, with D maybe TRBD1 (6 bases). CDR1 is DFQATT and CDR2 is SNEGSKA in the germline V gene (reference sequence). The CDR3 has 12 amino acids. The V and J ends lost 3 bases and 1 base respectively, with 7 bases between them. CDR3 nucleotides: TGCAGTGCTAGTAGGGGGTCCTACGAGCAGTACTTC. It is translated as CSASRGSYEQYF.

The rearrangement links TRBV28 to TRBJ1-1, with D possibly being TRBD1 (5 bases). Trimming removed 6 bases from V and 3 bases from J, with 14 bases in between. CDR3 length: 14 amino acids. The V gene's germline CDR1 is MDHEN and CDR2 SYDVKM. CDR3 DNA: TGTGCCAGCAGAAGGGGCAGCGCGTACACTGAAGCTTTCTTT. It yields the protein CASRRGSAYTEAFF.